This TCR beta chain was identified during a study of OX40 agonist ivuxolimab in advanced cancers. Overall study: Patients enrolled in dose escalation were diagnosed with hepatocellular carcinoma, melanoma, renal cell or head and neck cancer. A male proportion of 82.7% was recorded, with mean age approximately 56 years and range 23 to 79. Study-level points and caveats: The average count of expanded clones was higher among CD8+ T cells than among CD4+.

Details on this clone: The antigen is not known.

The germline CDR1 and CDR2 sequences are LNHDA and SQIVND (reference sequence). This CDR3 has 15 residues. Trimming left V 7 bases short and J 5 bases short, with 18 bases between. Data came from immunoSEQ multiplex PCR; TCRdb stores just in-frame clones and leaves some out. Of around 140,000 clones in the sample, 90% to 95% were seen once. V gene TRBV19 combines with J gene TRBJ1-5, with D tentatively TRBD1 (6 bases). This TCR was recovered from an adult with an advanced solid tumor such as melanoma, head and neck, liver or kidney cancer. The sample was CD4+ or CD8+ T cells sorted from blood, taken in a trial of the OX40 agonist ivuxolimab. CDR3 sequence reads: CASTTGQIPHQPQHF. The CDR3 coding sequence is TGTGCCAGTACCACCGGACAGATACCCCATCAGCCCCAGCATTTT.